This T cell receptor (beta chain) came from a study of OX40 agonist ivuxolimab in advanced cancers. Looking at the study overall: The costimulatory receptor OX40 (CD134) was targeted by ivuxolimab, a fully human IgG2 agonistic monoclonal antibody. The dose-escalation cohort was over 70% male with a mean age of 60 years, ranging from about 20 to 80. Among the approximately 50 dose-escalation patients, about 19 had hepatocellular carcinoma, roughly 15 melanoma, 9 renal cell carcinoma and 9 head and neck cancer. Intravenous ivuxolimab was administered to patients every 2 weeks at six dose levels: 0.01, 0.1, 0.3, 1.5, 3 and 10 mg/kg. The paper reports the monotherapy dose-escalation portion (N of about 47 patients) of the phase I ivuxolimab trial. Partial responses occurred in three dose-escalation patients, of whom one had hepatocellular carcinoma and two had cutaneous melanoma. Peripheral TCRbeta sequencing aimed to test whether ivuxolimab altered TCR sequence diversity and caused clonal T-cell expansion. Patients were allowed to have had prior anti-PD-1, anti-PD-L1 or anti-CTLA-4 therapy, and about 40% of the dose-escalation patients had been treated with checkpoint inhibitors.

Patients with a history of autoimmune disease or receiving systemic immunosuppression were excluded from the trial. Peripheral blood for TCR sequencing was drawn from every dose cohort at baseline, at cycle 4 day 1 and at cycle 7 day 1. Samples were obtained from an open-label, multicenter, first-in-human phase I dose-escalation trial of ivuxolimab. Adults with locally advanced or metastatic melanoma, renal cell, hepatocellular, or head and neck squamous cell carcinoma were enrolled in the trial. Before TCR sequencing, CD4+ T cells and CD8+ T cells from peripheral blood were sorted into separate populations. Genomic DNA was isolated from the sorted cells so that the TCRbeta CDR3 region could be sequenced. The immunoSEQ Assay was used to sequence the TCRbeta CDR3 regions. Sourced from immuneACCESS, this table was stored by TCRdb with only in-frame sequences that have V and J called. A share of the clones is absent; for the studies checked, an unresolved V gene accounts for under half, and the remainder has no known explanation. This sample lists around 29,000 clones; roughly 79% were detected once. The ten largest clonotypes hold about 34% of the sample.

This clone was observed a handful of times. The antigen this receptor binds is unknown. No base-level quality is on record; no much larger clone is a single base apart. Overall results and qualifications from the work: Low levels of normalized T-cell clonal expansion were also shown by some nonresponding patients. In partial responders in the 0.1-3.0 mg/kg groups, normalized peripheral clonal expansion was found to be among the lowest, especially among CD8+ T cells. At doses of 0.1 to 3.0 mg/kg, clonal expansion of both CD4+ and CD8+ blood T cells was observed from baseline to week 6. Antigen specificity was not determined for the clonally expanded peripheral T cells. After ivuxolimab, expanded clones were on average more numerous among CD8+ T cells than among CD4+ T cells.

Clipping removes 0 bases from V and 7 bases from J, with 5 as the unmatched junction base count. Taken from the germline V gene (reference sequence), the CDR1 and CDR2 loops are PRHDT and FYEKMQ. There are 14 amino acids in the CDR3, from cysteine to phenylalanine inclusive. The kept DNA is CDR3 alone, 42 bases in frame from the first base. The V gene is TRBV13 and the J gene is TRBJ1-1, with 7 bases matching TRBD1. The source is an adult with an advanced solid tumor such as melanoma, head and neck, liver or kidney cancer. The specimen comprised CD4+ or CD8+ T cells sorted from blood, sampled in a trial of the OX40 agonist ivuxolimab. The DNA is TGTGCCAGCAGCTTAGGGACAGGGTTGGGTGAAGCTTTCTTT. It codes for CASSLGTGLGEAFF.